This TCR beta chain was sequenced during a study of T cell clonotyping in hematopoietic cell transplantation. Germline V gives CDR1 GTSNPN, CDR2 SVGIG (reference sequence). The CDR3 totals 14 residues. V was pared by 2 bases and J by 5 bases, with 5 bases of the junction left unmatched. The assay was immunoSEQ multiplex PCR, and TCRdb's table has in-frame clones only and misses some. The data hold around 9,600 clones, with approximately 79% observed a single time. Study-wide results and caveats: CD4 and CD8 repertoire contributions could not be separated without sorting.

Worth noting for this clone: Its antigen is unknown.

The V and J genes are TRBV30 and TRBJ1-5; TRBD1 agrees at 8 bases. The sequences come from peripheral blood mononuclear cells, collected 180 days after allogeneic stem cell transplant. The sequence was obtained from a female patient aged 50-59 years who had an allogeneic stem cell transplant from a related donor, so the T cells may come from the graft donor. Some clones in this sample may be carry-over from other donors' samples. This CDR3 is CAWSSGQGDQPQHF. CDR3 nucleotide sequence: TGTGCCTGGAGTAGCGGACAGGGAGATCAGCCCCAGCATTTT.